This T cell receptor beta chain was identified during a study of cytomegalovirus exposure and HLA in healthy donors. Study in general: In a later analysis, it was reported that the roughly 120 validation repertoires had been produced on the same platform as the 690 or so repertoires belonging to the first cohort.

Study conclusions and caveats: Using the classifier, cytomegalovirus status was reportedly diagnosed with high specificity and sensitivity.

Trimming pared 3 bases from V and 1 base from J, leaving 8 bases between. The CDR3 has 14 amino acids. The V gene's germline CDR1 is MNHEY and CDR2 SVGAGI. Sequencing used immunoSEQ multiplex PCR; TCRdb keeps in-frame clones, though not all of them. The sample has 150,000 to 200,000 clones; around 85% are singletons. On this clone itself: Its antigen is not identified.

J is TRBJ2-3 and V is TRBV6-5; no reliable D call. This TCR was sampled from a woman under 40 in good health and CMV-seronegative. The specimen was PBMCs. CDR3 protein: CASSYRDGTDTQYF. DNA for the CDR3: TGTGCCAGCAGTTATCGCGACGGCACAGATACGCAGTATTTT.